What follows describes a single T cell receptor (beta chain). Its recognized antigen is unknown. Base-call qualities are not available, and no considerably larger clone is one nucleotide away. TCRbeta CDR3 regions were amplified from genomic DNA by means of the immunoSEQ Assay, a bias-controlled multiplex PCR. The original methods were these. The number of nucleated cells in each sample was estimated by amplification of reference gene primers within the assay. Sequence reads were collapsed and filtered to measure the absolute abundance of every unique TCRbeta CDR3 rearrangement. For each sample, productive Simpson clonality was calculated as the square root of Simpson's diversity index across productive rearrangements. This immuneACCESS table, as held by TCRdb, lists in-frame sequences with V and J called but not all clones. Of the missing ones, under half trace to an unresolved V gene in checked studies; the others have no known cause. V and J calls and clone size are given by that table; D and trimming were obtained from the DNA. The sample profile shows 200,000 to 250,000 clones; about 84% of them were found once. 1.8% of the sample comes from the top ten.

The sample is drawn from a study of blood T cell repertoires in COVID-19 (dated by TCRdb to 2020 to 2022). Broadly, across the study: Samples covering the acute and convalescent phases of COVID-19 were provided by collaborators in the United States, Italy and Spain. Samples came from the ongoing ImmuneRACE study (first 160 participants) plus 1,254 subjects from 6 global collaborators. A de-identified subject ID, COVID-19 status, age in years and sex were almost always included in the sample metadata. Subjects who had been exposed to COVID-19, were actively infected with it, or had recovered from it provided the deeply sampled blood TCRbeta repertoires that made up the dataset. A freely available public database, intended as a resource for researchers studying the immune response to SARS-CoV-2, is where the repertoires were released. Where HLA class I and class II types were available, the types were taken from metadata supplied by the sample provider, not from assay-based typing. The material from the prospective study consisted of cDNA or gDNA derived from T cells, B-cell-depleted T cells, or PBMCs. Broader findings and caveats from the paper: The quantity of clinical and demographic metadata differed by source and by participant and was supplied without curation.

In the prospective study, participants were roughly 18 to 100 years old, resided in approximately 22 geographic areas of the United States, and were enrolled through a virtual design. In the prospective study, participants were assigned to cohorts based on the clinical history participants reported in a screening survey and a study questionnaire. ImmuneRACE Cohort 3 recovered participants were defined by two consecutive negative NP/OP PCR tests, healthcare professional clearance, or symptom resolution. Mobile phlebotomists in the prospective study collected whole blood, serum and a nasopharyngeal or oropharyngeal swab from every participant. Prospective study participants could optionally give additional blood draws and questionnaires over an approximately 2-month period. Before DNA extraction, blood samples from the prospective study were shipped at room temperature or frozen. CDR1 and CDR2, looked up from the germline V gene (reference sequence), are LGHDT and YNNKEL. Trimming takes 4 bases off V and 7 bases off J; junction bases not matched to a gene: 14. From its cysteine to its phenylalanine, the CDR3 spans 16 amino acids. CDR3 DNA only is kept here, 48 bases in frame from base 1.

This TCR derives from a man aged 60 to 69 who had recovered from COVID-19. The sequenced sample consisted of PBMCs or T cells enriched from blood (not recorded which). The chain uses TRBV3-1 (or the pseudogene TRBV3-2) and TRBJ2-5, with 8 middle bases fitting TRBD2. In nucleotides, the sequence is TGTGCCAGCAGCCCCACCGACGGGGGGGCCCTCGGGACCCAGTACTTC. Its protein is CASSPTDGGALGTQYF.